This entry lists 11 T cell receptor beta chains sequenced from one sample in a study of blood T cell repertoires in COVID-19. Measured with immunoSEQ multiplex PCR; TCRdb has only the in-frame clones, and not every one. The table lists 45,000 to 50,000 clones, 77% of them singletons. The sequencing input was peripheral blood. Receptor source: a human donor with active or convalescent COVID-19. The donor label of this sample is uncertain.

The V and J genes are TRBV6-5 and TRBJ2-7; 7 nucleotides match TRBD1. CDR1 and CDR2 (germline): MNHEY, SVGAGI. The V gene end was trimmed by 4 bases and the J gene end by 3 bases; junction bases not matched to a gene: 12. The CDR3 runs to 16 residues. The DNA for the CDR3 is TGTGCCAGCAGTTTGGCCGGGGACAGAGGGAACTACGAGCAGTACTTC. Residues: CASSLAGDRGNYEQYF.

The chain employs TRBV28 and TRBJ1-2; D remains ambiguous. Looked up from germline, CDR1 is MDHEN and CDR2 is SYDVKM. This CDR3 region has 14 residues. Trimming removed 2 bases at V and 5 bases at J, with 12 bases between. The CDR3 bases are TGTGCCAGCAGTTTACAGGTAGTAGCGTATGGCTACACCTTC. Translating it yields CASSLQVVAYGYTF.

The chain uses TRBV7-9 and TRBJ2-7; 7 bases are shared with TRBD2. The trim removed 5 bases at V and 2 bases at J, leaving 12 bases unmatched. The CDR3 spans 16 residues. Germline CDR1 SEHNR, CDR2 FQNEAQ (reference sequence). In DNA form, the CDR3 reads TGTGCCAGCAGCCCGGCACAACGGGAGGCCACCTACGAGCAGTACTTC. It encodes CASSPAQREATYEQYF.

CDR3 protein: CASSVVPSGSNEQFF. CDR3 nucleotide sequence: TGTGCCAGCAGCGTAGTACCTAGCGGGAGCAATGAGCAGTTCTTC. The V and J genes are TRBV9 and TRBJ2-1, with 10 bases fitting TRBD2. The CDR3 covers 15 residues. CDR1 is SGDLS, CDR2 YYNGEE, per germline. V shed 0 bases, J shed 6 bases, and the junction held 3 bases outside the gene matches.

The V call is TRBV6-1, the J call TRBJ2-7; 7 nucleotides match TRBD1. This CDR3 is 16 amino acids long. Trimming at V came to 2 bases and at J to 2 bases, leaving 9 bases not matched to a gene. Germline-derived CDR1 and CDR2 are MNHNS and SASEGT. The CDR3 loop is CASSELLGGYPYEQYF. The DNA of the CDR3 is TGTGCCAGCAGTGAACTTTTAGGGGGCTACCCCTACGAGCAGTACTTC.

This sequence joins TRBV6-1 and TRBJ1-5; TRBD1 matches at 7 bases. CDR1 and CDR2 from the germline V gene are MNHNS and SASEGT. CDR3 length: 16 amino acids. The V segment lost 6 bases and the J segment 3 bases; nucleotides outside the gene matches: 11. The CDR3 reads CASRETGTANNQPQHF. Written as DNA, the CDR3 is TGTGCCAGCAGGGAAACCGGGACAGCTAACAATCAGCCCCAGCATTTT.

DNA of the CDR3: TGTGCCAGCAGCTTAGATCTTGAAGAAAACAGGGGAATTTCGGGGGAGCAGTACTTC. Translated: CASSLDLEENRGISGEQYF. The chain is built from TRBV11-3 and TRBJ2-7, with 7 bases aligning to TRBD1. The CDR3 totals 19 residues. Germline CDR1 reads SGHNT; CDR2 reads YENEEA. The ends lost 0 bases at V and 7 bases at J; junction bases unmatched: 21. Using reference TRBV11-3 and TRBJ2-7 for the parts outside the CDR3, the full variable domain is EAGVVQSPRYKIIEKKQPVAFWCNPISGHNTLYWYLQNLGQGPELLIRYENEEAVDDSQLPKDRFSAERLKGVDSTLKIQPAELGDSAVYLCASSLDLEENRGISGEQYFGPGTRLTVT.

The CDR3 loop is CASTPGGRATGELFF. The CDR3 nucleotides are TGTGCCAGCACCCCGGGAGGGAGGGCCACCGGGGAGCTGTTTTTT. The chain recombines TRBV6-5 with TRBJ2-2; 8 nucleotides match TRBD2. J gave up 4 bases and V 7 bases, and 8 bases lay outside the gene matches. CDR3 length: 15 amino acids. The germline gives CDR1 MNHEY, CDR2 SVGAGI.

This clone was detected only once. This rearrangement joins TRBV2 to TRBJ2-7; 9 bases are a match to TRBD2. This CDR3 spans 14 amino acids. Germline V gene lookup returns CDR1 SNHLY and CDR2 FYNNEI. Losses at the gene ends were 7 bases for V and 1 base for J; bases not matched to a gene: 5. The CDR3 protein is CASKGGRVSYEQYF. The DNA of the CDR3 is TGTGCCAGCAAGGGCGGGAGGGTTTCCTACGAGCAGTACTTC.

V and J are TRBV5-1 and TRBJ2-2; 7 bases are shared with TRBD2. Germline V gene data show CDR1 as SGHRS and CDR2 as YFSETQ. The CDR3 is 15 amino acids. V lost 2 bases, J lost 5 bases, and 6 bases stayed unmatched. The CDR3 coding sequence is TGCGCCAGCAGCTTAGCGGAAGCGGGAACCGGGGAGCTGTTTTTT. Translation gives CASSLAEAGTGELFF.

V and J are TRBV27 and TRBJ1-3, with no clear D. V was trimmed by 9 bases and J by 0 bases, leaving 12 bases between them. The CDR3 spans 14 residues. In germline, CDR1 is MNHEY, CDR2 SMNVEV (reference sequence). CDR3 residues: CASTSRSSGNTIYF. For the CDR3, the DNA is TGTGCCAGTACCTCCCGGAGCTCTGGAAACACCATATATTTT.